The 2 T cell receptor beta chains below all came from one sample that was sequenced in a study of Graves' ophthalmopathy and Graves' hyperthyroidism. The authors amplified TCR beta CDR3 regions, and they did so from RNA transcripts for repertoire sequencing. RT-PCR with HTBI primers came first, then second-round multiplex PCR. TCRdb recomputed calls from the multiplex PCR reads with MiXCR, one row per CDR3 protein. The repertoire holds 350,000 to 450,000 distinct CDR3 sequences, with about 18% as singletons. Sequenced input: peripheral blood. Receptors originate from a woman under 30 with Graves' ophthalmopathy.

This clonotype has at least ten counts. The V and J genes are TRBV12-5 and TRBJ1-1; 9 nucleotides agree with TRBD1. J gave up 7 bases and V 6 bases, and 6 bases lay outside the gene matches. CDR1 and CDR2 from the germline V gene are LGHNT and FRNRAP. The CDR3 has 13 amino acids. The CDR3 protein is CASGSGTGYEAFF. CDR3 DNA: TGTGCTAGTGGGTCCGGGACAGGGTATGAAGCTTTCTTT.

This clonotype was detected many times. This chain links TRBV5-1 with TRBJ2-7, with D possibly being TRBD2 (5 bases). V was cut by 1 base and J by 3 bases, with 8 bases left in between. The CDR3 extends over 13 amino acids. The germline V gene has CDR1 SGHRS and CDR2 YFSETQ. CDR3: CASSLSGIYEQYF. As DNA, the CDR3 is TGCGCCAGCAGCTTGAGCGGAATCTACGAGCAGTACTTC.